A few counts support the clone carrying this T cell receptor beta chain. Its antigen is undetermined. TCRdb analysed the 5' RACE reads with MiXCR anew, one entry per CDR3 protein. The table lists roughly 570,000 distinct CDR3 sequences, 7.5% to 10% of them singletons. The data belong to a study of identical twins. The CDR3 runs 13 residues. Trimming at V came to 6 bases and at J to 5 bases, leaving 5 bases not matched to a gene. Per germline, CDR1 LNHDA and CDR2 SQIVND (reference sequence). Notes on the study in general: There were fewer insertions in abundant cord blood beta clonotypes, but memory repertoires showed no such pattern.

The same data also went into a second study, on yellow fever vaccine responses in identical twins.

The chain employs TRBV19 and TRBJ1-1; TRBD1 aligns across 8 bases. The clonotype was recovered from a woman aged 18-30 years in good health. Material for sequencing was PBMCs. CDR3 nucleotide sequence: TGTGCCAGTAGGACCCAGGGGGCTACTGAAGCTTTCTTT. Protein sequence: CASRTQGATEAFF.